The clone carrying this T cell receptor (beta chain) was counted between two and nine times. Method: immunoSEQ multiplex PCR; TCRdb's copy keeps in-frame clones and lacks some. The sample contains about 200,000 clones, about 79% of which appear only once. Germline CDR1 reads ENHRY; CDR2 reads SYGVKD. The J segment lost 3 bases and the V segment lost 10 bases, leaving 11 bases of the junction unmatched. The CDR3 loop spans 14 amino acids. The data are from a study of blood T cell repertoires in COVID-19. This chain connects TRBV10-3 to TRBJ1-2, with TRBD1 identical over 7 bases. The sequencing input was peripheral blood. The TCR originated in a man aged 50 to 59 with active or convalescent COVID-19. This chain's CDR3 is CATGDRVKDYGYTF. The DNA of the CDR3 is TGTGCCACCGGTGACAGGGTGAAGGACTATGGCTACACCTTC.